A single sample is the source of the 10 T cell receptor beta chains below, sequenced in a study of T cell changes during pregnancy in multiple sclerosis. Sequencing was performed with immunoSEQ multiplex PCR; in TCRdb, only in-frame clones are kept and a portion is missing. Of roughly 99,000 clones listed, 92% are singletons. Sequenced material: peripheral blood, taken after pregnancy. The receptor source for this set is a female donor in good health, enrolled as a control in a pregnancy study.

V is TRBV19 and J is TRBJ2-1, with 8 bases aligning to TRBD1. This CDR3 is built from 18 residues. J lost 7 bases, V lost 8 bases, and 22 bases had no gene match. Germline V CDR1 and CDR2: LNHDA, SQIVND (reference sequence). The CDR3 DNA sequence: TGTGCCAGTGCTAGAGGACAGGGAATATTAAGCCCACTTAATGAGCAGTTCTTC. It is translated as CASARGQGILSPLNEQFF. The full variable domain, its missing parts supplied by reference TRBV19 and TRBJ2-1, is DGGITQSPKYLFRKEGQNVTLSCEQNLNHDAMYWYRQDPGQGLRLIYYSQIVNDFQKGDIAEGYSVSREKKESFPLTVTSAQKNPTAFYLCASARGQGILSPLNEQFFGPGTRLTVL.

The rearrangement uses TRBV5-1 and TRBJ1-4; D is possibly TRBD1 (5 bases). Germline V gives CDR1 SGHRS, CDR2 YFSETQ. This CDR3 is 14 amino acids long. V shed 0 bases and J shed 10 bases, with 13 bases lying between them. CDR3 sequence: CASSLAGEEGKLFF. CDR3 in DNA: TGCGCCAGCAGCTTGGCGGGGGAGGAGGGAAAACTGTTTTTT.

The chain carries TRBV27 and TRBJ1-6, with D hard to call. Trimming left V 6 bases short and J 3 bases short, with 9 bases between. CDR1 and CDR2 from the germline V gene are MNHEY and SMNVEV (reference sequence). The CDR3 covers 14 residues. The CDR3 coding sequence is TGTGCCAGCAGCCTCCCGGTCTATAATTCACCCCTCCACTTT. As protein: CASSLPVYNSPLHF.

This clone occurred once. V gene TRBV2 combines with J gene TRBJ2-3; 7 positions match TRBD1. The CDR3 sequence is 15 residues long. The ends lost 6 bases at V and 2 bases at J; junction bases unmatched: 8. The germline gives CDR1 SNHLY, CDR2 FYNNEI. The CDR3 here is CASRRQGLNTDTQYF. The CDR3 region has the DNA TGTGCCAGCAGGCGACAGGGCTTGAACACAGATACGCAGTATTTT.

The V gene is TRBV5-4, the J gene TRBJ2-5; D ambiguous. The end of the DNA aligns better with TRBJ2-7, so the J call may be wrong. In germline, CDR1 is SGHNT, CDR2 YYREEE (reference sequence). This CDR3 is built from 13 residues. The CDR3 sequence is CASSLSMGHEQYF. The CDR3 nucleotides are TGTGCCAGCAGCTTGTCAATGGGCCACGAGCAGTACTTC.

Only one count was recorded for this clone. The V and J genes are TRBV27 and TRBJ1-2, with a weak D call TRBD1 (5 bases). V lost 5 bases, J lost 6 bases, and 7 bases lay in between. The CDR3 is 11 amino acids. Germline-derived CDR1 and CDR2 are MNHEY and SMNVEV (reference sequence). CDR3 DNA sequence: TGTGCCAGCAGTCAGGGCGATGGCTACACCTTC. Translating gives CASSQGDGYTF.

The rearrangement joins TRBV7-8 to TRBJ1-3, with D perhaps matching TRBD1 (6 bases). CDR1 and CDR2 from the germline V gene are SGHVS and FQNEAQ. The V end was cut by 2 bases, the J end by 4 bases, with 15 bases between. This CDR3 is 16 amino acids long. The CDR3 DNA sequence: TGTGCCAGCAGCTTAACTACAGGGCCTCTGGGAAACACCATATATTTT. This encodes CASSLTTGPLGNTIYF.

This chain connects TRBV6-6 to TRBJ2-1; tentatively, D is TRBD2 (6 bases). The V gene lost 1 base and the J gene lost 4 bases, with 8 bases spanning the gap. CDR1 and CDR2 from the germline V gene are MNHNY and SVGAGI (reference sequence). This CDR3 is 14 amino acids long. The DNA for the CDR3 is TGTGCCAGCAGTTACTTGCGGGGATACAATGAGCAGTTCTTC. Translated, it gives CASSYLRGYNEQFF.

The genes are TRBV27 and TRBJ2-1, with 7 bases that match TRBD2. J lost 3 bases, V lost 2 bases, and 7 bases had no gene match. The CDR3 spans 16 residues. Germline assignment: CDR1 MNHEY and CDR2 SMNVEV (reference sequence). CDR3 in amino acids: CASSLQAGVVYNEQFF. The CDR3 nucleotides are TGTGCCAGCAGTTTACAGGCGGGAGTGGTCTACAATGAGCAGTTCTTC.

The chain is built from TRBV2 and TRBJ2-7, with D perhaps TRBD2 (5 bases). Germline CDR1 reads SNHLY; CDR2 reads FYNNEI. The CDR3 totals 15 residues. V was cut by 5 bases and J by 0 bases, with 14 bases left in between. CDR3 sequence reads: CASSIERSGSYEQYF. CDR3 DNA: TGTGCCAGCAGTATAGAGCGGTCGGGCTCCTACGAGCAGTACTTC.